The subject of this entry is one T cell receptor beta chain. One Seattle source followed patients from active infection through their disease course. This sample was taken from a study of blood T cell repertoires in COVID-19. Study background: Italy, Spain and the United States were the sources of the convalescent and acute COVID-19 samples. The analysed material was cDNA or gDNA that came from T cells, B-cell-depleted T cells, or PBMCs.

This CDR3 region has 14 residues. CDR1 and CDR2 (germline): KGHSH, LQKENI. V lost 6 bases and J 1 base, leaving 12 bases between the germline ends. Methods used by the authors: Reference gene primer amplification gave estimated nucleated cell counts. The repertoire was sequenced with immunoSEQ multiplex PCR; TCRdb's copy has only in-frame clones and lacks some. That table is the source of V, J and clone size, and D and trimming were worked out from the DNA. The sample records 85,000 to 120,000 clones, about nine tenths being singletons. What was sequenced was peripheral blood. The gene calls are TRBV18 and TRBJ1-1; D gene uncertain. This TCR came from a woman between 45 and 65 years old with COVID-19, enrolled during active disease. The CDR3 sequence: CASSPARGNTEAFF. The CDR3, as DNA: TGTGCCAGCTCCCCGGCCCGGGGGAACACTGAAGCTTTCTTT.